This entry is about one TCR beta chain. Its antigen is still unknown. This sequence may be a read error, since a much larger clone differs from it by one base. No cell sorting was done before RNA was extracted from the tissue. The normal lung tissue was taken more than 3 cm from the tumor edge. Newly diagnosed lung cancer patients had thoracic surgery in China, August–late 2014, without prior chemotherapy. Three rounds of nested PCR, following a modified ARM-PCR protocol, produced the TCRbeta library. TCRdb re-analysed the multiplex PCR reads in MiXCR, keeping a single row per CDR3 protein. Altogether around 60,000 distinct CDR3 sequences are present, about 56% being singletons, with the ten largest covering roughly 35%. From germline, CDR1 is DFQATT and CDR2 SNEGSKA (reference sequence). The CDR3 runs to 12 residues. This sample is part of a study of tumor and adjacent non-tumor tissue in lung cancer. Overall study: The cohort had roughly 12 adenocarcinoma, 2 squamous cell and 1 small cell patients. Study-wide points: In normal lung, the top 100 clones were significantly more dominant than in tumor.

This rearrangement joins TRBV20-1 to TRBJ2-5; TRBD1 might be the D (6 bases). This receptor was identified in a man aged 65-85 years with non-small cell lung cancer. The sequencing sample was made of distant non-tumor lung tissue. CDR3 sequence reads: CNAWDNQETQYF. CDR3 DNA: TGCAATGCGTGGGACAACCAAGAGACCCAGTACTTC.